This T cell receptor (beta chain) was identified during a study of cytomegalovirus exposure and HLA in healthy donors. Across the whole study: Genotyping of about 400 donors showed that 80% to 85% belonged to the Caucasian-associated ancestry cluster.

The CDR3 spans 13 residues. Germline values: CDR1 SGHKS, CDR2 YYEKEE (reference sequence). V was trimmed by 3 bases and J by 6 bases, leaving 12 bases between them. In this sample, this clone turned up a few times. Its antigen is as yet unknown. The PCR contained 60 Vbeta and 13 Jbeta primers. Assay: immunoSEQ multiplex PCR; the TCRdb copy retains only in-frame clones and omits some. The sample consists of around 130,000 clones, about three fifths of them appearing once. General study findings and limits: An analysis was carried out at a later point. It showed that HLA-associated TCR beta chains were more clonally expanded than equally common non-associated chains. V- and J-gene trimming of TCR beta was linked (in a later analysis) to a missense DCLRE1C variant. Researchers reported that three CMV-associated chains were confirmed in vitro as CMV antigen-specific.

This receptor was taken from a male donor in good health and CMV-seronegative. Source material: PBMCs. This sequence joins TRBV5-5 and TRBJ1-2; D is perhaps TRBD1 (6 bases). CDR3 in amino acids: CASSWAGEDGYTF. The CDR3 nucleotides are TGTGCCAGCAGCTGGGCAGGGGAAGATGGCTACACCTTC.